This T cell receptor beta chain emerged from a study of Ad26.COV2.S vaccination and SARS-CoV-2 variants. Study observations and caveats: After vaccination, substantial breadth of spike-specific CD8+ and CD4+ responses was reported. Breadth of non-spike TCRs did not differ between vaccinees and placebo recipients. Responses of T cells in total may have been underestimated by the TCR breadth and depth analyses. People given the vaccine had a wider spike-specific TCR breadth than placebo recipients did.

The method was immunoSEQ multiplex PCR; TCRdb's version includes in-frame clones alone and lacks a portion of them. The table lists about 350,000 clones, roughly nine tenths of them singletons. With respect to this clone: Its target is unknown. The same CDR3 also results from other DNA sequences found in this sample.

Sequencing used peripheral blood, obtained after recovery from COVID-19. This clonotype was obtained from a human donor who had recovered from COVID-19.

CDR3 amino acids: CASSLAAETQYF. The CDR3 DNA is TGTGCCAGCAGCTTGGCAGCAGAGACCCAGTACTTC. This chain joins TRBV5-4 and TRBJ2-5; D unclear. V was shortened by 0 bases and J by 4 bases, with 4 bases between the two germline ends. The CDR3 length is 12 residues. Germline assignment: CDR1 SGHNT and CDR2 YYREEE (reference sequence).